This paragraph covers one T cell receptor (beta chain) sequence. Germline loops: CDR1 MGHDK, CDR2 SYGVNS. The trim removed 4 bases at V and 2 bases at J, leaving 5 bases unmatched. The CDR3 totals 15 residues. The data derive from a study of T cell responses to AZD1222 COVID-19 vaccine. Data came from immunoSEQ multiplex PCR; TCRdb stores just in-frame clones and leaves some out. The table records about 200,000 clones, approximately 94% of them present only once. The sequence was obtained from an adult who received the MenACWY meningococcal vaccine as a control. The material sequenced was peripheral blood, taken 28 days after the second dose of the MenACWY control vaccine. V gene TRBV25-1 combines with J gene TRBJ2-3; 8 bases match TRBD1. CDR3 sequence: CASSAQGAVTDTQYF. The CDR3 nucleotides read TGTGCCAGCAGTGCGCAGGGGGCCGTCACAGATACGCAGTATTTT.